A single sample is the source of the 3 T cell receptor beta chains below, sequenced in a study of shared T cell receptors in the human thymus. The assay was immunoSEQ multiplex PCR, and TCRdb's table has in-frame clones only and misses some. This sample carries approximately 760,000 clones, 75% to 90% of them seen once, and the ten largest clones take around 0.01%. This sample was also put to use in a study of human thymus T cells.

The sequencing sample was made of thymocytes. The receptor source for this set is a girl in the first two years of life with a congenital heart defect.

CDR3 protein: CASSPGRDGGGGTDTQYF. CDR3 in DNA: TGTGCCAGCAGCCCGGGGAGGGATGGCGGGGGGGGCACAGATACGCAGTATTTT. The rearrangement joins TRBV7-2 to TRBJ2-3, with 9 bases matching TRBD2. In germline, CDR1 is SGHTA, CDR2 FQGNSA. The CDR3 runs to 18 residues. Unmatched junction bases numbered 13, after V lost 5 bases and J lost 1 base.

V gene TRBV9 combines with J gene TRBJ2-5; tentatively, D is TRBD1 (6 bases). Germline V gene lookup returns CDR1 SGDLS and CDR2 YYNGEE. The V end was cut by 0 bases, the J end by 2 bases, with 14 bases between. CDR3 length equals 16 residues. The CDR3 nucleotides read TGTGCCAGCAGCGTAGCTGCTGGGGGACAACAAGAGACCCAGTACTTC. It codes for CASSVAAGGQQETQYF. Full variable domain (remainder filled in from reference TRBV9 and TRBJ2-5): DSGVTQTPKHLITATGQRVTLRCSPRSGDLSVYWYQQSLDQGLQFLIQYYNGEERAKGNILERFSAQQFPDLHSELNLSSLELGDSALYFCASSVAAGGQQETQYFGPGTRLLVL.

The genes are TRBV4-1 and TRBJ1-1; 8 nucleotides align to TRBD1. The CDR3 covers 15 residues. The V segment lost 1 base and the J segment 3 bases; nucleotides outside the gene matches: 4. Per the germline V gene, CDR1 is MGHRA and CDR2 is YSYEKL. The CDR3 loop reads CASSQVKQGDTEAFF. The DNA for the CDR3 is TGCGCCAGCAGCCAAGTAAAACAGGGGGACACTGAAGCTTTCTTT.